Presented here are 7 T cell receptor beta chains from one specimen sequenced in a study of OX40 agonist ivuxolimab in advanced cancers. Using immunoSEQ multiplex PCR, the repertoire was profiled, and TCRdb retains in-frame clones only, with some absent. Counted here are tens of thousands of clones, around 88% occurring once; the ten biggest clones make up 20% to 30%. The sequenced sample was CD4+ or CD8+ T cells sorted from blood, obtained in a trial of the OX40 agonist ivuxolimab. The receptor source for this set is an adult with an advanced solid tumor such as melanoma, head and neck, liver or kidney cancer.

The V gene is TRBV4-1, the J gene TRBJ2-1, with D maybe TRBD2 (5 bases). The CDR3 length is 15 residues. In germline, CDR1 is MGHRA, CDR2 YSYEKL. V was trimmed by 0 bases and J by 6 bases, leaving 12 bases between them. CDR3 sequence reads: CASSQETRVGNEQFF. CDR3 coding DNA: TGCGCCAGCAGCCAAGAAACTAGGGTGGGCAATGAGCAGTTCTTC.

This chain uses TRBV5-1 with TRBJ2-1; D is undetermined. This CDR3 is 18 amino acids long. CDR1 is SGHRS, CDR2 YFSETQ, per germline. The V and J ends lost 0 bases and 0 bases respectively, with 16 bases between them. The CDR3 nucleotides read TGCGCCAGCAGCTTGGGTTTCTATGGCTATAGCTCCTACAATGAGCAGTTCTTC. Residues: CASSLGFYGYSSYNEQFF.

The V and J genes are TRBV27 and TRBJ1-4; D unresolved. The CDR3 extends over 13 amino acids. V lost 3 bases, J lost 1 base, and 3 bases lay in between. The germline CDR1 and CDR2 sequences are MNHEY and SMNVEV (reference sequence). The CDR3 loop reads CASSFRTNEKLFF. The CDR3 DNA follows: TGTGCCAGCAGTTTTAGAACTAATGAAAAACTGTTTTTT.

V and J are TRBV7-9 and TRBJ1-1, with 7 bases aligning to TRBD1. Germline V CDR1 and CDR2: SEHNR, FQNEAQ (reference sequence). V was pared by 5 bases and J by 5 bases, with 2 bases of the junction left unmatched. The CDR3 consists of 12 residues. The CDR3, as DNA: TGTGCCAGCAGCGCGACAGGGACTGAAGCTTTCTTT. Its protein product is CASSATGTEAFF.

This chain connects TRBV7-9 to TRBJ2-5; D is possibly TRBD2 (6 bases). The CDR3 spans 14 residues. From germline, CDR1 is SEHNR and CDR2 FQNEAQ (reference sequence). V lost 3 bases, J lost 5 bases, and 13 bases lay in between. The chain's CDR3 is CASSLGRGKETQYF. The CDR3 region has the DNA TGTGCCAGCAGCTTGGGGCGGGGTAAGGAGACCCAGTACTTC.

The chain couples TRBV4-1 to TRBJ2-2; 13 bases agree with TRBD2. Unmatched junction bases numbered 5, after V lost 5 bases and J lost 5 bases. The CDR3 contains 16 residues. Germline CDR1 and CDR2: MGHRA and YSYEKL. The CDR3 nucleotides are TGCGCCAGCAGCACCGGACTAGCGGGAGATACCGGGGAGCTGTTTTTT. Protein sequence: CASSTGLAGDTGELFF.

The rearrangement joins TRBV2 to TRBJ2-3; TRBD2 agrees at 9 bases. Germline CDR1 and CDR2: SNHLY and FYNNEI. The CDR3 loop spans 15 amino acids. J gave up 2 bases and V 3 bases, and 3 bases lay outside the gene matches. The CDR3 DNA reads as TGTGCCAGCAGTGAGGCTAGCGGGATCACAGATACGCAGTATTTT. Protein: CASSEASGITDTQYF.